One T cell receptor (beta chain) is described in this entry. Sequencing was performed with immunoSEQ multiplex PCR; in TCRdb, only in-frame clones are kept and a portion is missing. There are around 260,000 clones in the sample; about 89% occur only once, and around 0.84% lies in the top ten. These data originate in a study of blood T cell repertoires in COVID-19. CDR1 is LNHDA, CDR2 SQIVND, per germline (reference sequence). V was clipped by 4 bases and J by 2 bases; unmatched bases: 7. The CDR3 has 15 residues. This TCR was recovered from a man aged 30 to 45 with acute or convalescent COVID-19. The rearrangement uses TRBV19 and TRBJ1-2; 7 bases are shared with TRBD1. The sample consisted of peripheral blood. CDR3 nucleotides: TGTGCCAGTAGTACCCCCGCAGGGGGGAACTATGGCTACACCTTC. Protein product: CASSTPAGGNYGYTF.